The rows below give T cell receptor beta chains drawn from one sample of a study of breast tumors, draining lymph nodes, adjacent tissues. TCRdb re-called the multiplex PCR reads with MiXCR, one entry per CDR3 protein. The sample carries around 150,000 distinct CDR3 sequences, approximately 32% recorded once. The sample was axillary lymph node tissue. These receptors all come from a female donor with breast cancer. Some clones in this sample may be carry-over from other donors' samples. CDR3s include the opening cysteine and the closing phenylalanine or tryptophan.

CDR3: CASSRLPGLGNEQFF
length: 15
J: TRBJ2-1
V: TRBV9

CDR3: CASSSLGTYEQYF
length: 13
J: TRBJ2-7
V: TRBV19

CDR3: CASTSQGFHEQFF
length: 13
J: TRBJ2-1
V: TRBV2

CDR3: CSARDLSQAAGGYNEQFF
length: 18
J: TRBJ2-1
V: TRBV20-1

CDR3: CSVQFRETDTQYF
length: 13
J: TRBJ2-3
V: TRBV29-1

CDR3: CASSEATGGGGGKLFF
length: 16
J: TRBJ1-4
V: TRBV10-2

CDR3: CASSYRAGGYNEQFF
length: 15
J: TRBJ2-1
V: TRBV6-5

CDR3: CASSHGTSGGLVNTGELFF
length: 19
J: TRBJ2-2
V: TRBV5-8

CDR3: CASSRTGGVNEQFF
length: 14
J: TRBJ2-1
V: TRBV6-5

CDR3: CASRDTSELNNEQFF
length: 15
J: TRBJ2-1
V: TRBV6-5

CDR3: CASSTKPRERNNEQFF
length: 16
J: TRBJ2-1
V: TRBV12-3/TRBV12-4

CDR3: CASRRSRGFSGDTIYF
length: 16
J: TRBJ1-3
V: TRBV6-4

CDR3: CASSHWGRTSSTDTQYF
length: 17
J: TRBJ2-3
V: TRBV4-1

CDR3: CASSDWNGKNIQYF
length: 14
J: TRBJ2-4
V: TRBV2

CDR3: CASRTGVGNQPQHF
length: 14
J: TRBJ1-5
V: TRBV19

CDR3: CASSTSGETQYF
length: 12
J: TRBJ2-3
V: TRBV6-5

CDR3: CASRFPSGAYNEQFF
length: 15
J: TRBJ2-1
V: TRBV6-2/TRBV6-3

CDR3: CAWTAKKVREKLFF
length: 14
J: TRBJ1-4
V: TRBV30

CDR3: CASHRTSGGLDTQYF
length: 15
J: TRBJ2-3
V: TRBV19

CDR3: CASSLVGSGVYNEQFF
length: 16
J: TRBJ2-1
V: TRBV7-2

CDR3: CASSLKPSTGPNSYDSPLHF
length: 20
J: TRBJ1-6
V: TRBV12-3/TRBV12-4

CDR3: CASSYSVGQGATGELFF
length: 17
J: TRBJ2-2
V: TRBV6-6

CDR3: CASSVGGLTGELFF
length: 14
J: TRBJ2-2
V: TRBV9

CDR3: CASSPSQVGVGNSPLHF
length: 17
J: TRBJ1-6
V: TRBV18

CDR3: CASSPRTGSSGAYEQYF
length: 17
J: TRBJ2-7
V: TRBV3-1

CDR3: CASSMGQGTTGELFF
length: 15
J: TRBJ2-2
V: TRBV11-2

CDR3: CSANQQVNTEAFF
length: 13
J: TRBJ1-1
V: TRBV20-1

CDR3: CASSGIHDNEQFF
length: 13
J: TRBJ2-1
V: TRBV6-1

CDR3: CASSLNSEQPQHF
length: 13
J: TRBJ1-5
V: TRBV7-9

CDR3: CASSSGRQGYEQYF
length: 14
J: TRBJ2-7
V: TRBV12-3/TRBV12-4

CDR3: CAWSSAANTEAFF
length: 13
J: TRBJ1-1
V: TRBV30

CDR3: CASSPVVAPGTGLLRETQYF
length: 20
J: TRBJ2-5
V: TRBV18

CDR3: CASSQVYNSPLHF
length: 13
J: TRBJ1-6
V: TRBV3-1

CDR3: CASSIGGQETQYF
length: 13
J: TRBJ2-5
V: TRBV19

CDR3: CASSFGTTWNTEAFF
length: 15
J: TRBJ1-1
V: TRBV6-6

CDR3: CSASKFAMNTEAFF
length: 14
J: TRBJ1-1
V: TRBV20-1

CDR3: CASTHPTVFAGNTIYF
length: 16
J: TRBJ1-3
V: TRBV6-1

CDR3: CASSYKGTVNTGELFF
length: 16
J: TRBJ2-2
V: TRBV6-5

CDR3: CSASETSGGAGTQYF
length: 15
J: TRBJ2-3
V: TRBV20-1

CDR3: CASSQGQTDTQYF
length: 13
J: TRBJ2-3
V: TRBV4-2